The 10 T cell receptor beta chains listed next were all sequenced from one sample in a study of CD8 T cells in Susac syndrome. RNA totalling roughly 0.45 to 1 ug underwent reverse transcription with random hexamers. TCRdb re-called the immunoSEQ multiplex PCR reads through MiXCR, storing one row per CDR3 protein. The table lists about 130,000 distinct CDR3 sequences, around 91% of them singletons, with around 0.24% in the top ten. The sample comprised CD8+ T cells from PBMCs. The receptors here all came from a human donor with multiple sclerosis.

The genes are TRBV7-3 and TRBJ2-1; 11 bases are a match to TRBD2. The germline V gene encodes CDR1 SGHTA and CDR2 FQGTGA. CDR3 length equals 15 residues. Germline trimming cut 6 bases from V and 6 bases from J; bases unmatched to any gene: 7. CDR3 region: CASSLLAGDLNEQFF. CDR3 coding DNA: TGTGCCAGCAGTCTACTAGCGGGAGATCTCAATGAGCAGTTCTTC.

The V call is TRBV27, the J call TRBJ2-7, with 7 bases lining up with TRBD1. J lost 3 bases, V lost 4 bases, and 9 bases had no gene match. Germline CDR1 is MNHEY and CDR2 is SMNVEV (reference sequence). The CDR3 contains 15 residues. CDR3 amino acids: CASSSPGQNRYEQYF. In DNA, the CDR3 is TGTGCCAGCAGTTCTCCGGGACAGAACCGCTACGAGCAGTACTTC.

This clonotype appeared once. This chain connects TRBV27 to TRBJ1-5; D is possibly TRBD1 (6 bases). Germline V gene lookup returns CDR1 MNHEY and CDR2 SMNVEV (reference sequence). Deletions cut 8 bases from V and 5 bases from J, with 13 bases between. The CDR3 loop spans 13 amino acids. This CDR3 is CASRQAGDQPQHF. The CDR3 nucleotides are TGTGCCAGCCGACAGGCTGGGGATCAGCCCCAGCATTTT.

The CDR3 DNA sequence: TGTGCCTGGACTCTAACAGGATTGAACACTGAAGCTTTCTTT. This codes for CAWTLTGLNTEAFF. The chain uses TRBV30 and TRBJ1-1, with D tentatively TRBD1 (5 bases). The CDR3 runs to 14 residues. Trimming shortened V by 4 bases and J by 0 bases, and 12 bases separated the two germline ends. Germline lookup yields CDR1 GTSNPN and CDR2 SVGIG (reference sequence).

The CDR3 spells CASSHLSRQGRDEQYF. The CDR3 DNA follows: TGTGCCAGCAGCCACCTATCCAGACAGGGTCGGGACGAGCAGTACTTC. This chain uses TRBV3-1 with TRBJ2-7; 7 bases are shared with TRBD1. V lost 3 bases and J lost 5; bases outside the gene matches: 13. This CDR3 is 16 amino acids long. CDR1 is LGHDT, CDR2 YNNKEL, per germline (reference sequence).

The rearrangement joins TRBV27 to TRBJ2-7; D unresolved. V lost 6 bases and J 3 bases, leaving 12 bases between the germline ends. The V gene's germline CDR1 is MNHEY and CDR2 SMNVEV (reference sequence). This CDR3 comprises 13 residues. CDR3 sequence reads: CASSLQNLYEQYF. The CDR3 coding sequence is TGTGCCAGCAGCCTACAGAACCTCTACGAGCAGTACTTC.

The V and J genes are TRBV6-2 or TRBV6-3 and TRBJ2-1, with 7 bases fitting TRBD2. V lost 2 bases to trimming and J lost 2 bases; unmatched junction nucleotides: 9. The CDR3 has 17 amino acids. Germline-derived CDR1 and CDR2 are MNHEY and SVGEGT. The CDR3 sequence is CASSYPASGATYNEQFF. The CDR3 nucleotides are TGTGCCAGCAGTTACCCCGCGAGCGGGGCTACCTACAATGAGCAGTTCTTC.

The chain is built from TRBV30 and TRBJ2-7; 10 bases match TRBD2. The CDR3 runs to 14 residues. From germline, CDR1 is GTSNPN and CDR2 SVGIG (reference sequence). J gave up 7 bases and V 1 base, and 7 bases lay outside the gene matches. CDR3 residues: CAWSASGRAREQYF. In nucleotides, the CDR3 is TGTGCCTGGAGTGCGAGCGGGAGGGCCCGTGAGCAGTACTTC.

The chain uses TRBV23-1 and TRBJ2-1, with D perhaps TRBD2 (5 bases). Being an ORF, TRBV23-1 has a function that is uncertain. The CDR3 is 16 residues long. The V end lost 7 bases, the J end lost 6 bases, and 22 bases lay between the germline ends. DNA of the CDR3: TGCGCCAGCATCTCCCTGGAGAGGGCCACCACCAATGAGCAGTTCTTC. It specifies CASISLERATTNEQFF.

The CDR3 DNA reads TGTGCCAGCAGCCTCCGTGCCGCCTACGAGCAGTACTTC. Encoded protein: CASSLRAAYEQYF. The rearrangement joins TRBV3-1 to TRBJ2-7; D remains unclear. Germline V gives CDR1 LGHDT, CDR2 YNNKEL (reference sequence). Trimming removed 4 bases at V and 2 bases at J, with 9 bases between. The CDR3 is 13 amino acids.